The rows below give T cell receptor beta chains drawn from one sample of a study of CD8+ T cells in alopecia areata. Sequencing used immunoSEQ multiplex PCR; TCRdb keeps in-frame clones, though not all of them. The sample records approximately 180,000 clones, about three fifths being singletons. Sequenced material: CD4+ T cells sorted from blood, taken at week 24, from a patient treated with tofacitinib. The receptors originated from a human donor with alopecia areata. CDR3s leave out the opening cysteine and the closing phenylalanine or tryptophan.

CDR3aa	j_gene	len	v_gene
ASSPGTAAYEQY	TRBJ2-7	12	TRBV9
ASSQEPSGRDGYT	TRBJ1-2	13	TRBV4-3
ASRPGTGDYGYT	TRBJ1-2	12	TRBV27
SVYTQNTEAF	TRBJ1-1	10	TRBV29-1
ASSGGLAETQY	TRBJ2-5	11	TRBV5-1
ASSFRGPGANVLT	TRBJ2-6	13	TRBV5-6
ASSSEDTQY	TRBJ2-3	9	TRBV5-1
ASSLGLITYEQY	TRBJ2-7	12	TRBV7-8
ASSFTGINEKLF	TRBJ1-4	12	TRBV11-2
AWSDTGVGVRY	TRBJ2-3	11	TRBV30
SVERGGAGELF	TRBJ2-2	11	TRBV29-1
AISESSASYGYT	TRBJ1-2	12	TRBV10-3
ASGQGPSPLH	TRBJ1-6	10	TRBV7-9
ASGVTSKYNEQF	TRBJ2-1	12	TRBV12-5
SARGGEKLF	TRBJ1-4	9	TRBV20-1
SVGGGTDTQY	TRBJ2-3	10	TRBV29-1
ASSEEGYEQY	TRBJ2-7	10	TRBV2
ASSLGGGPTSYEQY	TRBJ2-7	14	TRBV5-1
ASSPQETQY	TRBJ2-5	9	TRBV7-2
ASSFDVINEQF	TRBJ2-1	11	TRBV7-9
AWSALGESPASPLH	TRBJ1-6	14	TRBV30
AWRQGLPNYGYT	TRBJ1-2	12	TRBV30
AWRVRTTFTYNEQF	TRBJ2-1	14	TRBV30
AWSLGSGNTIY	TRBJ1-3	11	TRBV30
ASSLMQGGEQY	TRBJ2-7	11	TRBV5-4
ASSFFPRGRTEAF	TRBJ1-1	13	TRBV7-2
ASSLGTSGTDTQY	TRBJ2-3	13	TRBV7-6
ASSLRPALSSQDYEQY	TRBJ2-7	16	TRBV5-1
ASSRTENYGYT	TRBJ1-2	11	TRBV6-6
ASGQTSYEQY	TRBJ2-7	10	TRBV30
SATPGIGTYGYT	TRBJ1-2	12	TRBV29-1
SVRDREDYGYT	TRBJ1-2	11	TRBV29-1
ASSQDSSPGYEQY	TRBJ2-7	13	TRBV4-3
ASSLQYNSPLH	TRBJ1-6	11	TRBV7-9
ASSLDRVVGT	TRBJ1-2	10	TRBV7-2